This T cell receptor beta chain stems from a study of technical replicates of blood from a few donors. The germline CDR1 and CDR2 sequences are SGDLS and YYNGEE. V lost 4 bases to trimming and J lost 4 bases; unmatched junction nucleotides: 6. The CDR3 length is 15 residues. This table comes from immunoSEQ multiplex PCR, and its TCRdb copy is limited to in-frame clones, with some not included. There are 65,000 to 80,000 clones in the sample; 95% to 97% occur only once, and roughly 0.3% lies in the top ten. J is TRBJ2-2 and V is TRBV9; 8 nucleotides match TRBD1. The sequence derives from a human donor in good health. The sample comprised T cells isolated from PBMCs. The CDR3 coding sequence is TGTGCCAGCAGCATTGGGACAGGCCCCACCGGGGAGCTGTTTTTT. Amino acids: CASSIGTGPTGELFF. The variable domain in full, completed from reference TRBV9 and TRBJ2-2, reads DSGVTQTPKHLITATGQRVTLRCSPRSGDLSVYWYQQSLDQGLQFLIQYYNGEERAKGNILERFSAQQFPDLHSELNLSSLELGDSALYFCASSIGTGPTGELFFGEGSRLTVL.